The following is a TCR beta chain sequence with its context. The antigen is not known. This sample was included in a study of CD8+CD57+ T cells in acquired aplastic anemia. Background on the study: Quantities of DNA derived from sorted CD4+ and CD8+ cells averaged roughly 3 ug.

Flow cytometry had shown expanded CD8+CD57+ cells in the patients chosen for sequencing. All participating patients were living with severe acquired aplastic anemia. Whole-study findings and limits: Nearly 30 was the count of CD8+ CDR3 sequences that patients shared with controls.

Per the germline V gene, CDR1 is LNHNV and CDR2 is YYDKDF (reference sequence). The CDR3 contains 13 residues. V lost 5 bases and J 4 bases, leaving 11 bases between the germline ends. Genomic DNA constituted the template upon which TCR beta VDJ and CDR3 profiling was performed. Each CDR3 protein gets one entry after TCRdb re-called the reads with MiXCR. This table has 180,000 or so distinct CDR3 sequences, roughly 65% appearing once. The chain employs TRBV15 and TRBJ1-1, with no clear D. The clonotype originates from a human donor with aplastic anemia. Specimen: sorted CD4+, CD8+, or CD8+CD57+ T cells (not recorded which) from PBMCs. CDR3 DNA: TGTGCCACCAGCCCCGCCCGGAGCACTGAAGCTTTCTTT. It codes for CATSPARSTEAFF.